This TCR beta chain was found in a study of beta chain features in type 1 diabetes. Whole-study results and caveats: In all four CD4+ subsets, TCRB CDR3 length was significantly, moderately reduced in type 1 diabetes. Insertions were fewer and deletions more numerous at VDJ junctions in type 1 diabetes patients. Although PCR might favor shorter templates, it would do so equally in patients and controls.

As concerns this clone: Its antigen is unidentified.

Of the isolated RNA, all was reverse transcribed, and so the sequenced material was expressed TCRB transcripts. The method was immunoSEQ multiplex PCR; TCRdb's version includes in-frame clones alone and lacks a portion of them. In the table there are under 850,000 clones, around an eighth of which are singletons. CDR3 length: 15 residues. Germline loops: CDR1 SEHNR, CDR2 FQNEAQ (reference sequence). Trimming took 6 bases from V and 5 from J; bases not matched to a gene: 6. Sorting that relied on CD45RO/CCR7/CD25/CD127/CD95/CD27 yielded CD4+ naive, central memory, regulatory and stem cell-like memory cells. Each sorted fraction was over 95% pure.

Specimen: naive CD4+ T cells from blood. The receptor was isolated from a man in his late teens or twenties with type 1 diabetes. The J gene is TRBJ1-6, the V gene TRBV7-9; 8 nucleotides line up with TRBD1. CDR3 bases: TGTGCCAGCAGAGAACAGGGGGGAAATAATTCACCCCTCCACTTT. This encodes CASREQGGNNSPLHF.